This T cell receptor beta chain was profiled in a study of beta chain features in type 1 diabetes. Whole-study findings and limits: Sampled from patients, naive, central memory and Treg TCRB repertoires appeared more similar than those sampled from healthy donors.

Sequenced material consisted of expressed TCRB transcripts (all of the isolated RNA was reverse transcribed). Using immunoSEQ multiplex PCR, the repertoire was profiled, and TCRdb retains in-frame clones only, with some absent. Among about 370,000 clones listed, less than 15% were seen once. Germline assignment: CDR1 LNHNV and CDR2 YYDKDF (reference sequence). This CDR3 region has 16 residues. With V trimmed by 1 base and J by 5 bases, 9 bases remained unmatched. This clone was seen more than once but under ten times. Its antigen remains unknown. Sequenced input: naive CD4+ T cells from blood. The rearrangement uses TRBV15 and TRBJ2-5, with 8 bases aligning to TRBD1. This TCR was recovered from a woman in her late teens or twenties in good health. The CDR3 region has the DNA TGTGCCACCAGCAGAGGACCAACAGGGGGAGAGGAGACCCAGTACTTC. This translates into CATSRGPTGGEETQYF.